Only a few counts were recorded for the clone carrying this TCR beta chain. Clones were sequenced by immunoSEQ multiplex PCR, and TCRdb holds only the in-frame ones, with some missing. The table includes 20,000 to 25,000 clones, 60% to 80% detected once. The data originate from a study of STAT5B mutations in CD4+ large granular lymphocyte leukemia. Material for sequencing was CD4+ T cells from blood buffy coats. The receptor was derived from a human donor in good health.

CDR3 sequence: CASSTGLSGYTF. Here the CDR3 DNA reads TGTGCCAGCAGTACAGGGTTAAGTGGCTACACCTTC. The V gene is TRBV27, the J gene TRBJ1-2, with D possibly matching TRBD1 (6 bases). CDR3 length: 12 amino acids. Germline CDR1 and CDR2: MNHEY and SMNVEV (reference sequence). V lost 5 bases and J 7 bases, leaving 11 bases between the germline ends.